This T cell receptor beta chain emerged from a study of shared T cell receptors in the human thymus. Libraries were prepared by immunoSEQ multiplex PCR; TCRdb keeps only in-frame clonotypes and omits some of them. This sample carries hundreds of thousands of clones, 88% of them seen once, and the ten largest clones take around 0.0099%. V was clipped by 6 bases and J by 1 base; unmatched bases: 6. Germline lookup yields CDR1 MNHNS and CDR2 SASEGT. The CDR3 contains 15 residues. These data were likewise used in another study, on human thymus T cells. That source notes: Repertoires sampled from thymus and blood appeared biased in V and J gene usage. The related literature has documented a marked overlap of thymic repertoires among unrelated individuals.

This TCR came from a boy in the first two years of life with a congenital heart defect. The J gene is TRBJ2-5, the V gene TRBV6-1; 9 bases fit TRBD2. The source material was thymocytes. CDR3 coding DNA: TGTGCCAGCAGGCGGGGGGGGGCCCCCCAAGAGACCCAGTACTTC. It codes for CASRRGGAPQETQYF.